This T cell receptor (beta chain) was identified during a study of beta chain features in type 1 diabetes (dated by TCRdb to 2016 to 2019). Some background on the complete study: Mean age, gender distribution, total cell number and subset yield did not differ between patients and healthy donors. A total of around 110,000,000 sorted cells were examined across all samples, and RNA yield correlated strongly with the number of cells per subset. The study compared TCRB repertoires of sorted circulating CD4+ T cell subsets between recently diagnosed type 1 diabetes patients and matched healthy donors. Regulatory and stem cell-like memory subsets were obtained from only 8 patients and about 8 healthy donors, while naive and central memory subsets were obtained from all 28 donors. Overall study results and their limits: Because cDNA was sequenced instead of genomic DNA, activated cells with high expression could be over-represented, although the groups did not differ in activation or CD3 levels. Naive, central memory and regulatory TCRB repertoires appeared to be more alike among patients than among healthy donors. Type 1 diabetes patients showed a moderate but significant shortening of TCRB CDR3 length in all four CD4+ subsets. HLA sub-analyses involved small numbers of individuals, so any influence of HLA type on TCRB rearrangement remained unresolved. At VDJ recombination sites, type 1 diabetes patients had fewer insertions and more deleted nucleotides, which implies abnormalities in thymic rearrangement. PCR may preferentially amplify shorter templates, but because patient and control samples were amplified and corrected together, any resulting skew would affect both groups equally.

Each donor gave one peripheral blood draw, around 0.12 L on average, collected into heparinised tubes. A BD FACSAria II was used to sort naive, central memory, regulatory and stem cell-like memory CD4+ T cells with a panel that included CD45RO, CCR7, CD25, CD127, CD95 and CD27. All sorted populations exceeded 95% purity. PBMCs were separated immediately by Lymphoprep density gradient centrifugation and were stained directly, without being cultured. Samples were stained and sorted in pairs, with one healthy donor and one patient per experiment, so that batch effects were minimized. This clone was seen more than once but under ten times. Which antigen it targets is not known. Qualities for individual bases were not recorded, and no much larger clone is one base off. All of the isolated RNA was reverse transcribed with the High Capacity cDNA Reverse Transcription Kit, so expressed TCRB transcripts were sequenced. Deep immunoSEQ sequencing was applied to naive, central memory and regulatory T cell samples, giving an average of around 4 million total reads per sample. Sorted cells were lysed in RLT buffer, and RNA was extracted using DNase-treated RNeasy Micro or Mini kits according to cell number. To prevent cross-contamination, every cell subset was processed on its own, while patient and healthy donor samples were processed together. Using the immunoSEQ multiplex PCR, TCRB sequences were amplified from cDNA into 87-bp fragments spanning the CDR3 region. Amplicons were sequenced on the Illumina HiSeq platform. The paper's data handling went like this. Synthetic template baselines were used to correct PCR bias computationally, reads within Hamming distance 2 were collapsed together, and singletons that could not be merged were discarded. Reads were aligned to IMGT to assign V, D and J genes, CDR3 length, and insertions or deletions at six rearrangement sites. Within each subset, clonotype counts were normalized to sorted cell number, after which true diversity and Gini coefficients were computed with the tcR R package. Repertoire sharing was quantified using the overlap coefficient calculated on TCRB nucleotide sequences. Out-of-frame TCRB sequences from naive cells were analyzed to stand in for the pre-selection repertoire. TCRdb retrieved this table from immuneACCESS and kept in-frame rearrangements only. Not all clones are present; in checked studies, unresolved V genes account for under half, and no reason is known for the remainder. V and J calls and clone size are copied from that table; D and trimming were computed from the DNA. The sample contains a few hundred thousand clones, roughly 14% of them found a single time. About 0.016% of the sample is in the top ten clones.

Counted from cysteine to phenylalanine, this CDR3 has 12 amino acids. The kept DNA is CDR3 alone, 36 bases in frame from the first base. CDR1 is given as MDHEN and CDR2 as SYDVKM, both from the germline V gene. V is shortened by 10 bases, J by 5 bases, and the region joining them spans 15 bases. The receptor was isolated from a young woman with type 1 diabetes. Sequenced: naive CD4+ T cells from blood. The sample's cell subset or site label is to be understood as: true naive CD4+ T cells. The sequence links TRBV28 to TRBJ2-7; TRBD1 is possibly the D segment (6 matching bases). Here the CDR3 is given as CATFTGIHEQYF. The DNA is TGTGCCACCTTTACAGGGATCCACGAGCAGTACTTC.